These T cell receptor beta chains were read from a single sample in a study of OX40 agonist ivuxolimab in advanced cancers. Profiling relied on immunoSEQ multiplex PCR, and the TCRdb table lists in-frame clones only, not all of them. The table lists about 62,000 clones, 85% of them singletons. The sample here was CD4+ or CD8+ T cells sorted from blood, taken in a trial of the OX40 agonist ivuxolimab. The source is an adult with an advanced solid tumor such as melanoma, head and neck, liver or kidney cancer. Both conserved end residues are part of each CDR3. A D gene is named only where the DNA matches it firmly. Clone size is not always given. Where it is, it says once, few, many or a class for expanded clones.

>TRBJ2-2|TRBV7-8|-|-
TGTGCCAGCAGCTTTCCCGGGGAGCTGTTTTTT
CASSFPGELFF
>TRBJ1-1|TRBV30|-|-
TGTGCCTGGAGCAGGGAGACTCTTAAAGCTTTCTTT
CAWSRETLKAFF
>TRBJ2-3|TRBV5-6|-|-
TGTGCCAGCAGCCCACTACAGGGAACCACAGATACGCAGTATTTT
CASSPLQGTTDTQYF
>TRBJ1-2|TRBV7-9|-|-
TGTGCCAGCAGCTTAGTGATGACAGAGATGGGCTACACCTTC
CASSLVMTEMGYTF
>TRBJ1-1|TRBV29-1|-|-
TGCAGCGTTGCCCTCAGTGACAGGCTGAACACTGAAGCTTTCTTT
CSVALSDRLNTEAFF
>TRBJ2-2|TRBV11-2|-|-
TGTGCCAGCAGCTTACGCGGGAACACCGGGGAGCTGTTTTTT
CASSLRGNTGELFF
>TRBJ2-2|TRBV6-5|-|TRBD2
TGTGCCGCTGGAGCTAGCGGGAGCGGGGAGCTGTTTTTT
CAAGASGSGELFF
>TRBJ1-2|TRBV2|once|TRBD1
TGTGCCAGCAGTGAAGGTACAGGGGGCTACTATGGCTACACCTTC
CASSEGTGGYYGYTF
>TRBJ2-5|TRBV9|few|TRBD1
TGTGCCAGCAGCGCCGGGACAGGACAAGAGACCCAGTACTTC
CASSAGTGQETQYF
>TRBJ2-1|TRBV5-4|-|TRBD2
TGTGCCAGCAGCTTCGGGAGGGGAGCCTACAATGAGCAGTTCTTC
CASSFGRGAYNEQFF
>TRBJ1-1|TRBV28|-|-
TGTGCCAGCAAGTCAACCTTTAGGGACACTGAAGCTTTCTTT
CASKSTFRDTEAFF
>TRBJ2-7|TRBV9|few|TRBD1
TGTGCCAGCAGCCCGAGCCCCAGGGGGAACGAGCAGTACTTC
CASSPSPRGNEQYF
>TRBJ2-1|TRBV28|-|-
TGTGCCAGCAGTAACGGGACACCGGACAATGAGCAGTTCTTC
CASSNGTPDNEQFF
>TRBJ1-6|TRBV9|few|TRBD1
TGTGCCAGCAGCGACACAGGGGTAAGAGATTCACCCCTCCACTTT
CASSDTGVRDSPLHF
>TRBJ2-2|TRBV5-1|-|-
TGCGCCAGCAGCTTGGCCGCGAGAAGGGGGAACACCGGGGAGCTGTTTTTT
CASSLAARRGNTGELFF
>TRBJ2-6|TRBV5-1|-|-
TGCGCCAGCAGTCCTGGACAGAACTCTGGGGCCAACGTCCTGACTTTC
CASSPGQNSGANVLTF
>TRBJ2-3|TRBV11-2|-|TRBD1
TGTGCCAGCAGTTGGGACAGGGGCTCGGATACGCAGTATTTT
CASSWDRGSDTQYF
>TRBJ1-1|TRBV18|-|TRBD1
TGTGCCAGCTCATCCGGACAGGGTTCGAACACTGAAGCTTTCTTT
CASSSGQGSNTEAFF
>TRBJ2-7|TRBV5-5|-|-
TGTGCCAGCAGCAACGGTCTCGAGCAGTACTTC
CASSNGLEQYF
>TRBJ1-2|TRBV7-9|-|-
TGTGCCAGCAGCGAAGGGGACTATGGCTACACCTTC
CASSEGDYGYTF
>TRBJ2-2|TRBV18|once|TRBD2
TGTGCCAGCTCACCACCGGGACTACCGAACACCGGGGAGCTGTTTTTT
CASSPPGLPNTGELFF
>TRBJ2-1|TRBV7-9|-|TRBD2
TGTGCCAGCAGCTCCGGGACTAGCGGGGTCGATGAGCAGTTCTTC
CASSSGTSGVDEQFF
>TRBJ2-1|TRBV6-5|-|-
TGTGCCAGCAGTAACGGGATTTCCGGCTATGAGCAGTTCTTC
CASSNGISGYEQFF
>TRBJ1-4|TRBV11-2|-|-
TGTGCCAGCTCAGAGCATCTTAATGAAAAACTGTTTTTT
CASSEHLNEKLFF
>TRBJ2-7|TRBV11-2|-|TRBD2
TGTGCCAGCAGCCAGGGACTAGCGGGAGATTCTCCCTACGAGCAGTACTTC
CASSQGLAGDSPYEQYF
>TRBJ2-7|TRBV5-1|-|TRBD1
TGCGCCAGCAGCTTGGCACACTCCGGGACAGGGGGCTACGAGCAGTACTTC
CASSLAHSGTGGYEQYF
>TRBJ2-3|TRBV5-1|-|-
TGCGCCAGCAGCTTGGGACTAGGATTAGATACGCAGTATTTT
CASSLGLGLDTQYF
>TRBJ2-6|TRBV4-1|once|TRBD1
TGCGCCAGCAGCACAACCGGGACAGGGTTCGCTGGGGCCAACGTCCTGACTTTC
CASSTTGTGFAGANVLTF
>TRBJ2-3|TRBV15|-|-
TGTGCCACCAGCAGAGCCGGGACAACCTTTGATACGCAGTATTTT
CATSRAGTTFDTQYF